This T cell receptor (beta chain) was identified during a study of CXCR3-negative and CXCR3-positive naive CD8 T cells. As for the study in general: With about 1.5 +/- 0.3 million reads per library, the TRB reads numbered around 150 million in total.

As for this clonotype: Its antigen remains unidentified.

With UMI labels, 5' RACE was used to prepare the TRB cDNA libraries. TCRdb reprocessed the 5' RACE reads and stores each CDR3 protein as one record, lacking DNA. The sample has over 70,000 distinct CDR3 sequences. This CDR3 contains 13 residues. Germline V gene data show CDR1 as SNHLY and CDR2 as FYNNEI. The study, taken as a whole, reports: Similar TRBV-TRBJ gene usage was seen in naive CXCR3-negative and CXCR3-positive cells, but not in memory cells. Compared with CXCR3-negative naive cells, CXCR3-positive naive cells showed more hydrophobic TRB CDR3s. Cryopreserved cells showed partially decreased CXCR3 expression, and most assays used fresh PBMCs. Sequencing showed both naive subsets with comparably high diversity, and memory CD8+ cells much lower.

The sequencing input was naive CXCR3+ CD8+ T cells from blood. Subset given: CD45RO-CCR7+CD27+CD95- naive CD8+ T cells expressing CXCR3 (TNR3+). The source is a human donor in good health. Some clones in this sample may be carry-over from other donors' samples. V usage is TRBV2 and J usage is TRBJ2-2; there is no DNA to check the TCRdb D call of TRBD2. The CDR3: CASTQAGPGELFF.